The 3 T cell receptor beta chains reported below all come from one sample, sequenced in a study of blood T cell repertoires in COVID-19. Using immunoSEQ multiplex PCR, the repertoire was profiled, and TCRdb retains in-frame clones only, with some absent. This sample has approximately 89,000 clones, with about 96% found just once. Sequencing input: peripheral blood. These receptors originate from a human donor with active COVID-19. The donor label of this sample is uncertain.

The V and J genes are TRBV6-2 or TRBV6-3 and TRBJ2-4; D is possibly TRBD2 (5 bases). Trimming cost V 6 bases and J 8 bases, with 17 bases left between them. The germline V gene has CDR1 MNHEY and CDR2 SVGEGT. The CDR3 length is 14 residues. CDR3: CASSTPRGPDIQYF. The CDR3 DNA sequence: TGTGCCAGCAGCACCCCTCGGGGTCCGGACATTCAGTACTTC.

This sequence joins TRBV6-2 or TRBV6-3 and TRBJ2-3, with TRBD2 matching 9 bases. Germline loops: CDR1 MNHEY, CDR2 SVGEGT. Unmatched junction bases numbered 15, after V lost 8 bases and J lost 9 bases. The CDR3 totals 15 residues. The CDR3 loop reads CASCPGAGGLVTQYF. The CDR3 DNA follows: TGTGCCAGCTGCCCAGGTGCGGGGGGGTTGGTCACGCAGTATTTT.

The table lists this clone with a count of one. The chain is built from TRBV19 and TRBJ2-7; D is possibly TRBD1 (5 bases). The CDR3 extends over 14 amino acids. The V and J ends lost 0 bases and 3 bases respectively, with 9 bases between them. Germline V lookup: CDR1 LNHDA, CDR2 SQIVND (reference sequence). The CDR3 loop reads CASSIDRTNYEQYF. In DNA, the CDR3 is TGTGCCAGTAGTATAGACAGGACAAACTACGAGCAGTACTTC.